This T cell receptor beta chain emerged from a study of tumor-infiltrating lymphocytes in primary liver carcinoma. As concerns this clonotype: The target antigen is unknown. It is likely a read error, because the conserved phenylalanine at the end of the CDR3 is missing.

Overall study findings and caveats: Reduced overlap was seen in tumor-adjacent and tumor-blood pairs versus tumor region pairs. The study used bulk unsorted samples and so did not compare CD4+ and CD8+ repertoires.

Losses at the gene ends were 4 bases for V and 9 bases for J; bases not matched to a gene: 11. The CDR3 covers 15 residues. From germline, CDR1 is SGHRS and CDR2 YFSETQ. A primer in the constant region served to generate TCR beta cDNA from 500 ng of total RNA. Libraries for TCR beta were built through three nested multiplex PCR rounds, which together made up a slightly modified ARM-PCR procedure. The study ran its first two PCR rounds for around 9 cycles each, using TRBV1-TRBV30 forward primers and a C-beta reverse primer. TCRdb analysed the multiplex PCR reads with MiXCR anew, one entry per CDR3 protein. This table holds nearly 200,000 distinct CDR3 sequences, approximately 64% found once. Both blood RNA, taken from unsorted whole blood, and germline DNA were extracted.

This clonotype was obtained from a woman aged 55-70 years with primary liver carcinoma and hepatitis B virus infection. The genes are TRBV5-1 and TRBJ2-1; 9 nucleotides match TRBD2. The sequenced sample was peripheral blood. This CDR3 is CASSPAGGAAVEQFL. The CDR3 nucleotides read TGCGCCAGCAGCCCAGCGGGGGGCGCAGCCGTTGAGCAGTTCTTA.